The 19 T cell receptor beta chains below come from one sample, sequenced in a study of T cell responses to AZD1222 COVID-19 vaccine. Profiling relied on immunoSEQ multiplex PCR, and the TCRdb table lists in-frame clones only, not all of them. The table lists about 160,000 clones, under 95% of them singletons. The sequencing here drew on peripheral blood, taken on day 0 of MenACWY control vaccination. These receptors were taken from an adult in good health.

This chain uses TRBV24-1 with TRBJ2-1; 8 positions match TRBD2. The J segment lost 8 bases and the V segment lost 0 bases, leaving 11 bases of the junction unmatched. Germline loops: CDR1 KGHDR, CDR2 SFDVKD. The CDR3 length is 17 residues. The CDR3 region has the DNA TGTGCCACCAGTGATTTGGACGGTAGCGGGAAGGGGGATGAGCAGTTCTTC. As protein: CATSDLDGSGKGDEQFF.

CDR3 sequence reads: CASSQETRTAALQETQYF. DNA for the CDR3: TGTGCCAGCAGCCAAGAGACCCGGACAGCCGCACTCCAAGAGACCCAGTACTTC. The chain joins TRBV3-1 (or the pseudogene TRBV3-2) to TRBJ2-5, with a weak D call TRBD1 (6 bases). CDR3 length equals 18 residues. Trimming took 0 bases from V and 1 from J, leaving 18 bases between them. Germline V gives CDR1 LGHDT, CDR2 YNNKEL (reference sequence).

The rearrangement joins TRBV5-1 to TRBJ1-6; D remains ambiguous. Per the germline V gene, CDR1 is SGHRS and CDR2 is YFSETQ. The CDR3 runs to 14 residues. V was pared by 0 bases and J by 8 bases, with 9 bases between. The CDR3: CASSLERPDSPLHF. The CDR3 coding sequence is TGCGCCAGCAGCTTGGAGCGGCCCGATTCACCCCTCCACTTT.

This clone has more than one count but fewer than ten. The sample holds other DNA sequences that translate to the same CDR3. The chain links TRBV20-1 to TRBJ1-2; D not resolved. Trimming pared 2 bases from V and 4 bases from J, leaving 5 bases between. The CDR3 runs 11 residues. Germline CDR1 is DFQATT and CDR2 is SNEGSKA (reference sequence). CDR3 sequence (DNA): TGCAGTGCTAGATTGGGCTATGGCTACACCTTC. Protein product: CSARLGYGYTF.

V usage is TRBV5-4 and J usage is TRBJ1-2, with D maybe TRBD1 (6 bases). Trimming took off 0 bases at V and 2 bases at J, with 11 bases between the two ends. The CDR3 has 15 residues. Per the germline V gene, CDR1 is SGHNT and CDR2 is YYREEE (reference sequence). The CDR3 region is CASSLGGGVNYGYTF. DNA of the CDR3: TGTGCCAGCAGCTTGGGAGGGGGAGTAAACTATGGCTACACCTTC.

The J gene is TRBJ1-1, the V gene TRBV5-1; no firm D call. The CDR3 loop spans 16 amino acids. The germline gives CDR1 SGHRS, CDR2 YFSETQ. V lost 0 bases and J lost 0, with 12 bases in between. CDR3 coding DNA: TGCGCCAGCAGCTTGGAATCGGGCGCCTTGAACACTGAAGCTTTCTTT. Translation: CASSLESGALNTEAFF.

The CDR3 nucleotides are TGCACCAGCAGCCAAGAAGAGGGGGGACTAGCCGGCGGGCACAATGAGCAGTTCTTC. It yields the protein CTSSQEEGGLAGGHNEQFF. The chain has TRBV1 and TRBJ2-1; the table gives TRBD2 as D, unverified against the DNA. TRBV1 is described as a pseudogene. This CDR3 comprises 19 residues.

This chain connects TRBV5-1 to TRBJ1-5; D call uncertain. Trimming removed 0 bases at V and 7 bases at J, with 14 bases between. This CDR3 is built from 15 residues. Germline V gives CDR1 SGHRS, CDR2 YFSETQ. The CDR3 loop reads CASSLGWREEQPQHF. CDR3 DNA: TGCGCCAGCAGCTTGGGTTGGCGGGAGGAACAGCCCCAGCATTTT.

V gene TRBV19 combines with J gene TRBJ1-1; no clear D gene. This CDR3 is built from 13 residues. The germline V gene has CDR1 LNHDA and CDR2 SQIVND (reference sequence). V was cut by 3 bases and J by 5 bases, with 10 bases left in between. CDR3 residues: CASSISILTEAFF. DNA of the CDR3: TGTGCCAGTAGTATTTCGATTCTAACTGAAGCTTTCTTT.

The chain has TRBV5-1 and TRBJ2-5, with no clear D. The V gene lost 2 bases and the J gene lost 5 bases, with 7 bases spanning the gap. Germline V gene lookup returns CDR1 SGHRS and CDR2 YFSETQ. This CDR3 has 12 residues. The CDR3 loop reads CASSLSRETQYF. Here the CDR3 DNA reads TGCGCCAGCAGCTTATCTCGGGAGACCCAGTACTTC.

V gene TRBV14 combines with J gene TRBJ1-1; D call uncertain. Germline V gives CDR1 SGHDN, CDR2 FVKESK. The CDR3 length is 11 residues. The V and J ends lost 2 bases and 3 bases respectively, with 1 base between them. CDR3: CASSQHTEAFF. The CDR3 coding sequence is TGTGCCAGCAGCCAACACACTGAAGCTTTCTTT.

For the CDR3, the DNA is TGTGCCAGCAGCTTAGCGCCATATGCCAGCACAGATACGCAGTATTTT. Amino acid sequence: CASSLAPYASTDTQYF. The V call is TRBV7-8, the J call TRBJ2-3; D gene ambiguous. Germline-derived CDR1 and CDR2 are SGHVS and FQNEAQ. The CDR3 loop spans 16 amino acids. Trimming pared 0 bases from V and 0 bases from J, leaving 10 bases between.

The chain recombines TRBV7-9 with TRBJ1-2; TRBD1 matches at 7 bases. Germline CDR1 is SEHNR and CDR2 is FQNEAQ (reference sequence). The V segment lost 4 bases and the J segment 3 bases; nucleotides outside the gene matches: 5. This CDR3 region has 14 residues. The CDR3 protein is CASSSGRGDYGYTF. The DNA of the CDR3 is TGTGCCAGCAGCTCGGGCAGGGGGGACTATGGCTACACCTTC.

The gene calls are TRBV20-1 and TRBJ1-5; 7 nucleotides align to TRBD1. The CDR3 is made up of 14 amino acids. CDR1 and CDR2 from the germline V gene are DFQATT and SNEGSKA (reference sequence). J gave up 4 bases and V 3 bases, and 6 bases lay outside the gene matches. The CDR3 DNA sequence: TGCAGTGCTAGTGACAGGGATGGGAATCAGCCCCAGCATTTT. This sequence encodes CSASDRDGNQPQHF.

The chain has TRBV30 and TRBJ2-5; 15 nucleotides align to TRBD2. V lost 0 bases, J lost 2 bases, and 7 bases stayed unmatched. The CDR3 consists of 18 residues. Germline V gene data show CDR1 as GTSNPN and CDR2 as SVGIG (reference sequence). This CDR3 is CAWSVGLAGGPRQETQYF. The CDR3, as DNA: TGTGCCTGGAGTGTCGGACTAGCGGGAGGGCCGAGGCAAGAGACCCAGTACTTC.

The V gene is TRBV28, the J gene TRBJ1-3; 7 bases are shared with TRBD1. V gave up 5 bases and J gave up 5 bases; unmatched junction bases: 6. CDR1 is MDHEN, CDR2 SYDVKM, per germline. There are 14 residues in the CDR3. The CDR3 nucleotides read TGTGCCAGCAGTCCGACGACAGGGCGAAACACCATATATTTT. It specifies CASSPTTGRNTIYF. Full variable domain (remainder filled in from reference TRBV28 and TRBJ1-3): DVKVTQSSRYLVKRTGEKVFLECVQDMDHENMFWYRQDPGLGLRLIYFSYDVKMKEKGDIPEGYSVSREKKERFSLILESASTNQTSMYLCASSPTTGRNTIYFGEGSWLTVV.

The chain has TRBV19 and TRBJ2-3; 12 bases fit TRBD2. V shed 2 bases, J shed 4 bases, and the junction held 1 base outside the gene matches. CDR3 size: 15 residues. CDR1 is LNHDA, CDR2 SQIVND, per germline (reference sequence). The DNA of the CDR3 is TGTGCCAGTAGTATAAGACTAGCGGGAGCAGATACGCAGTATTTT. This codes for CASSIRLAGADTQYF.

The gene calls are TRBV12-3 or TRBV12-4 and TRBJ1-2, with unresolved D. The ends were cut back, 3 bases at V and 2 bases at J, with 4 bases in the middle. The CDR3 is 12 amino acids. The CDR3 is CASSFRNYGYTF. CDR3 nucleotide sequence: TGTGCCAGCAGTTTCCGAAACTATGGCTACACCTTC.

This chain links TRBV12-3 or TRBV12-4 with TRBJ2-3, with D hard to call. The ends were cut back, 2 bases at V and 0 bases at J, with 3 bases in the middle. This CDR3 region has 13 residues. The CDR3 bases are TGTGCCAGCAGTTTATCTAGCACAGATACGCAGTATTTT. Translated, it gives CASSLSSTDTQYF.